This T cell receptor beta chain was obtained from a study of T cell responses to AZD1222 COVID-19 vaccine. Findings and limits, study-wide: After two AZD1222 doses, spike-specific TCR breadth and depth rose versus day 0. As reported, nearly half of all spike-specific TCRs target variant regions that are unmutated.

Comments on this clone: Its antigen is currently unknown.

This CDR3 is 13 amino acids long. Germline V gene data show CDR1 as SGHRS and CDR2 as YFSETQ. After removal of 7 bases from V and 2 bases from J, the junction contained 3 bases not matched to a gene. Clones were read by immunoSEQ multiplex PCR, and TCRdb kept only the in-frame ones, dropping some. Of about 270,000 clones listed, 94% are singletons. Second doses at about 4 or about 12 weeks were pooled. This specimen was peripheral blood, taken 28 days after the second AZD1222 dose. The receptor was derived from an adult who received the AZD1222 COVID-19 vaccine. The rearrangement joins TRBV5-1 to TRBJ2-5, with 9 bases aligning to TRBD2. DNA of the CDR3: TGCGCCAGCGGGACTAGCCATCAAGAGACCCAGTACTTC. It encodes CASGTSHQETQYF. The full variable domain, with the rest looked up from reference TRBV5-1 and TRBJ2-5, is KAGVTQTPRYLIKTRGQQVTLSCSPISGHRSVSWYQQTPGQGLQFLFEYFSETQRNKGNFPGRFSGRQFSNSRSEMNVSTLELGDSALYLCASGTSHQETQYFGPGTRLLVL.